These 28 T cell receptor beta chains share one sample of origin, sequenced in a study of T cells in tuberculosis. Thawed, overnight-rested PBMC were stained with GMM-loaded CD1B tetramer, viability dye and anti-CD3, then sorted. The lipid loaded on the CD1B tetramers was C32 glucose monomycolate from Rhodococcus equi. Sequencing used immunoSEQ multiplex PCR; TCRdb keeps in-frame clones, though not all of them. The sample lists about 54,000 clones; nearly 90% were seen once. Sequencing used CD1b-GMM tetramer-negative cells sorted from PBMCs. These receptors originate from an adult woman with latent tuberculosis.

The CDR3 spells CASSQDQVNTEAFF. In DNA form, the CDR3 reads TGCGCCAGCAGCCAAGATCAGGTGAACACTGAAGCTTTCTTT. The chain employs TRBV4-3 and TRBJ1-1, with D uncertain. The CDR3 sequence is 14 residues long. Trimming stripped 0 bases from V and 0 bases from J, with 5 bases between. Germline V gene sequence: CDR1 LGHNA, CDR2 YSLEER.

The rearrangement joins TRBV5-6 to TRBJ2-3, with D possibly being TRBD2 (6 bases). Trimming cost V 7 bases and J 2 bases, with 14 bases left between them. The CDR3 has 14 residues. Germline V CDR1 and CDR2: SGHDT, YYEEEE. The CDR3 DNA reads TGTGCCAGCGGTGTCGGGGGAAACACAGATACGCAGTATTTT. Residues: CASGVGGNTDTQYF.

V and J are TRBV11-2 and TRBJ2-2; possible D gene TRBD1, 6 bases. Trimming removed 6 bases at V and 7 bases at J, with 15 bases between. CDR3 size: 14 residues. The germline V gene encodes CDR1 SGHAT and CDR2 FQNNGV. CDR3 nucleotide sequence: TGTGCCAGCAGAAGGGGGAACACTGGCGGGGAGCTGTTTTTT. This encodes CASRRGNTGGELFF.

This clone was recorded a few times. The chain carries TRBV18 and TRBJ1-2; 9 positions match TRBD1. Losses at the gene ends were 2 bases for V and 4 bases for J; bases not matched to a gene: 8. CDR1 is KGHSH, CDR2 LQKENI, per germline. This CDR3 region has 16 residues. In DNA form, the CDR3 reads TGTGCCAGCTCACCAGGGTTCCAGGACAGGGGCTATGGCTACACCTTC. It translates to CASSPGFQDRGYGYTF.

V is TRBV5-6 and J is TRBJ1-5; D is undetermined. Germline CDR1 SGHDT, CDR2 YYEEEE. The CDR3 contains 12 residues. Between the trimmed V and J ends, which lost 1 base and 5 bases, there was a span of 4 bases. This CDR3 is CASSLSDQPQHF. The CDR3 DNA reads TGTGCCAGCAGCTTGTCTGATCAGCCCCAGCATTTT.

Remarks on this clone: This sample includes further DNA sequences coding for the same CDR3. This chain joins TRBV19 and TRBJ2-7; 10 nucleotides match TRBD1. The CDR3 covers 15 residues. Germline CDR1 and CDR2: LNHDA and SQIVND (reference sequence). V was pared by 1 base and J by 4 bases, with 4 bases of the junction left unmatched. CDR3 amino acids: CASSIAGQGVYEQYF. The CDR3 region has the DNA TGTGCCAGTAGTATAGCCGGACAGGGGGTTTACGAGCAGTACTTC.

Here the CDR3 DNA reads TGTGCCAGCAAGGACACCAGTGGAGATACGCAGTATTTT. It is translated as CASKDTSGDTQYF. The chain couples TRBV6-4 to TRBJ2-3; D is perhaps TRBD1 (5 bases). CDR1 is MRHNA and CDR2 is SNTAGT in the germline V gene. This CDR3 has 13 residues. Trimming pared 7 bases from V and 5 bases from J, leaving 13 bases between.

The J gene is TRBJ2-7, the V gene TRBV4-2, with 8 nucleotides matching TRBD2. The CDR3 contains 16 residues. From germline, CDR1 is LGHNA and CDR2 YNFKEQ. V gave up 3 bases and J gave up 3 bases; unmatched junction bases: 10. This CDR3 reads CASSQQAGDALYEQYF. In DNA form, the CDR3 reads TGTGCCAGCAGCCAGCAAGCGGGAGATGCTCTCTACGAGCAGTACTTC.

This chain uses TRBV4-2 with TRBJ1-3; D not resolved. Deletions cut 0 bases from V and 2 bases from J, with 8 bases between. The CDR3 is 15 amino acids. Per germline, CDR1 LGHNA and CDR2 YNFKEQ. CDR3 coding DNA: TGTGCCAGCAGCCAAGATTATAGTACTGGAAACACCATATATTTT. This translates into CASSQDYSTGNTIYF.

This clone has a single count. The chain is built from TRBV6-4 and TRBJ2-3; no firm D call. Trimming pared 1 base from V and 5 bases from J, leaving 7 bases between. Germline V gene lookup returns CDR1 MRHNA and CDR2 SNTAGT. CDR3 size: 13 residues. CDR3 loop: CASSDFLEDTQYF. CDR3 DNA sequence: TGTGCCAGCAGTGACTTCCTAGAAGATACGCAGTATTTT.

The rearrangement uses TRBV4-3 and TRBJ2-4; 8 bases line up with TRBD1. The germline CDR1 and CDR2 sequences are LGHNA and YSLEER. The CDR3 consists of 19 residues. Germline trimming cut 0 bases from V and 2 bases from J; bases unmatched to any gene: 12. CDR3 DNA sequence: TGCGCCAGCAGCCAAGATCCAGCTCAGGGGGCGAAACCCAAAAACATTCAGTACTTC. Its translation: CASSQDPAQGAKPKNIQYF.

Here the CDR3 DNA reads TGCGCCAGCAGCAGTACAGGGAATTATGGCTACACCTTC. Amino acids: CASSSTGNYGYTF. The rearrangement joins TRBV5-1 to TRBJ1-2; the D gene is possibly TRBD1 (6 bases). The CDR3 sequence is 13 residues long. The germline gives CDR1 SGHRS, CDR2 YFSETQ. V dropped 4 bases and J dropped 5 bases, with 12 bases sitting between them.

The V and J genes are TRBV5-4 and TRBJ2-3, with a possible D match to TRBD1 (5 bases). Trimming cost V 2 bases and J 2 bases, with 12 bases left between them. Germline lookup yields CDR1 SGHNT and CDR2 YYREEE (reference sequence). The CDR3 is made up of 15 amino acids. The CDR3 nucleotides are TGTGCCAGCAGCTTTTATTTAGGGGTCACAGATACGCAGTATTTT. Translated: CASSFYLGVTDTQYF.

This chain joins TRBV30 and TRBJ2-1; D unresolved. This CDR3 is built from 12 residues. Germline lookup yields CDR1 GTSNPN and CDR2 SVGIG (reference sequence). The V gene lost 0 bases and the J gene lost 7 bases, with 7 bases spanning the gap. The CDR3: CAWSVLRNEQFF. The CDR3 DNA reads TGTGCCTGGAGTGTACTCCGGAATGAGCAGTTCTTC.

This clone was observed a single time. This chain connects TRBV4-1 to TRBJ1-4, with 11 bases aligning to TRBD1. Germline-derived CDR1 and CDR2 are MGHRA and YSYEKL. This CDR3 comprises 17 residues. With V trimmed by 1 base and J by 7 bases, 8 bases remained unmatched. The CDR3 DNA follows: TGCGCCAGCAGCCAAGTGGTGGGGACAGGGGGGATTGAAAAACTGTTTTTT. This codes for CASSQVVGTGGIEKLFF.

V and J are TRBV7-2 and TRBJ2-7; TRBD2 matches 9 bases. The CDR3 sequence is 14 residues long. The V gene's germline CDR1 is SGHTA and CDR2 FQGNSA. V shed 5 bases, J shed 2 bases, and the junction held 4 bases outside the gene matches. CDR3 bases: TGTGCCAGCAGCAACGGCGGGAGGGCCTACGAGCAGTACTTC. Protein product: CASSNGGRAYEQYF.

V and J are TRBV27 and TRBJ2-3, with a tentative D call TRBD2 (5 bases). Trimming took 0 bases from V and 7 from J, leaving 14 bases between them. The CDR3 extends over 15 amino acids. Germline CDR1 and CDR2: MNHEY and SMNVEV (reference sequence). CDR3 protein: CASSLSLQLVNTQYF. The CDR3 DNA reads TGTGCCAGCAGTTTATCCCTTCAACTAGTCAATACGCAGTATTTT.

V and J are TRBV10-3 and TRBJ1-1; TRBD1 is a possible D gene (6 bases). CDR3 length equals 13 residues. Germline CDR1 and CDR2: ENHRY and SYGVKD. V lost 9 bases and J lost 10, with 21 bases in between. For the CDR3, the DNA is TGTGCCATTAAGGACAGTGCCTCCACAGGAGCTTTCTTT. Translated, it gives CAIKDSASTGAFF.

V and J are TRBV19 and TRBJ1-2; no clear D. The CDR3 has 15 amino acids. CDR1 and CDR2 (germline): LNHDA, SQIVND (reference sequence). V lost 3 bases and J lost 5, with 16 bases in between. The CDR3 here is CASSIAGMGLYGYTF. For the CDR3, the DNA is TGTGCCAGTAGTATCGCCGGGATGGGCTTGTATGGCTACACCTTC. Using reference TRBV19 and TRBJ1-2 for the parts outside the CDR3, the full variable domain is DGGITQSPKYLFRKEGQNVTLSCEQNLNHDAMYWYRQDPGQGLRLIYYSQIVNDFQKGDIAEGYSVSREKKESFPLTVTSAQKNPTAFYLCASSIAGMGLYGYTFGSGTRLTVV.

This clone has just a few counts. This chain connects TRBV29-1 to TRBJ1-6, with D uncertain. The CDR3 is 12 residues long. Germline-derived CDR1 and CDR2 are SQVTM and ANQGSEA. V dropped 8 bases and J dropped 9 bases, with 14 bases sitting between them. The CDR3 loop is CSLPPLSSPLHF. As DNA, the CDR3 is TGCAGCCTCCCCCCGCTTAGTTCACCCCTCCACTTT.

The chain carries TRBV15 and TRBJ2-1; 13 bases agree with TRBD2. This CDR3 contains 16 residues. The germline CDR1 and CDR2 sequences are LNHNV and YYDKDF (reference sequence). Losses at the gene ends were 3 bases for V and 6 bases for J; bases not matched to a gene: 5. The CDR3, as DNA: TGTGCCACCAGCAGCGGACTAGCGGGAGTCGGCAATGAGCAGTTCTTC. This encodes CATSSGLAGVGNEQFF.

The chain couples TRBV14 to TRBJ2-3, with a weak D call TRBD1 (5 bases). CDR3 length: 16 residues. Looked up from germline, CDR1 is SGHDN and CDR2 is FVKESK. The V and J ends lost 3 bases and 1 base respectively, with 14 bases between them. CDR3 DNA sequence: TGTGCCAGCAGCCACCAAAAGGCGACAGGCACAGATACGCAGTATTTT. Translated: CASSHQKATGTDTQYF.

The genes are TRBV4-3 and TRBJ2-1; a possible D gene is TRBD2 (6 bases). The V and J ends lost 1 base and 6 bases respectively, with 13 bases between them. This CDR3 contains 15 residues. The germline V gene encodes CDR1 LGHNA and CDR2 YSLEER. The CDR3 DNA follows: TGCGCCAGCAGCCAAGCCCGGGAGTATGGCAATGAGCAGTTCTTC. The encoded protein is CASSQAREYGNEQFF.

This clone appeared a few times. The genes are TRBV6-4 and TRBJ2-7; 10 nucleotides match TRBD1. V shed 4 bases and J 5 bases; nucleotides not matched to a gene: 2. The CDR3 is made up of 13 amino acids. Germline CDR1 reads MRHNA; CDR2 reads SNTAGT. CDR3 DNA: TGTGCCAGCAGTGCGACAGGGGGCAACGAGCAGTACTTC. Translating gives CASSATGGNEQYF.

The chain has TRBV7-9 and TRBJ2-3; maybe TRBD1 (5 bases). V was cut by 11 bases and J by 6 bases, with 24 bases left in between. The CDR3 has 15 residues. The V gene's germline CDR1 is SEHNR and CDR2 FQNEAQ (reference sequence). CDR3 residues: CACNHRQPLWDTQYF. DNA for the CDR3: TGTGCCTGCAACCATCGACAGCCACTTTGGGATACGCAGTATTTT. The variable domain in full, with the rest retrieved from reference TRBV7-9 and TRBJ2-3, is DTGVSQNPRHKITKRGQNVTFRCDPISEHNRLYWYRQTLGQGPEFLTYFQNEAQLEKSRLLSDRFSAERPKGSFSTLEIQRTEQGDSAMYLCACNHRQPLWDTQYFGPGTRLTVL.

The rearrangement joins TRBV7-9 to TRBJ1-5, with D perhaps TRBD1 (5 bases). The germline V gene encodes CDR1 SEHNR and CDR2 FQNEAQ (reference sequence). The CDR3 covers 13 residues. Trimming removed 3 bases at V and 5 bases at J, with 8 bases between. For the CDR3, the DNA is TGTGCCAGCAGCTTGGCGGGGGATCAGCCCCAGCATTTT. This translates into CASSLAGDQPQHF.

The gene calls are TRBV10-3 and TRBJ1-2, with D uncertain. The CDR3 consists of 11 residues. Germline V gene data show CDR1 as ENHRY and CDR2 as SYGVKD. Between the trimmed V and J ends, which lost 10 bases and 6 bases, there was a span of 12 bases. The chain's CDR3 is CATGRGDGYTF. DNA of the CDR3: TGTGCCACGGGTCGGGGAGATGGCTACACCTTC.

This rearrangement joins TRBV4-1 to TRBJ1-3; 7 nucleotides agree with TRBD1. Germline loops: CDR1 MGHRA, CDR2 YSYEKL. The J segment lost 0 bases and the V segment lost 0 bases, leaving 17 bases of the junction unmatched. The CDR3 loop spans 21 amino acids. The CDR3, as DNA: TGCGCCAGCAGCCAAGATATGCGGGGAACCAGGGGGGCCCTCTCTGGAAACACCATATATTTT. It specifies CASSQDMRGTRGALSGNTIYF.